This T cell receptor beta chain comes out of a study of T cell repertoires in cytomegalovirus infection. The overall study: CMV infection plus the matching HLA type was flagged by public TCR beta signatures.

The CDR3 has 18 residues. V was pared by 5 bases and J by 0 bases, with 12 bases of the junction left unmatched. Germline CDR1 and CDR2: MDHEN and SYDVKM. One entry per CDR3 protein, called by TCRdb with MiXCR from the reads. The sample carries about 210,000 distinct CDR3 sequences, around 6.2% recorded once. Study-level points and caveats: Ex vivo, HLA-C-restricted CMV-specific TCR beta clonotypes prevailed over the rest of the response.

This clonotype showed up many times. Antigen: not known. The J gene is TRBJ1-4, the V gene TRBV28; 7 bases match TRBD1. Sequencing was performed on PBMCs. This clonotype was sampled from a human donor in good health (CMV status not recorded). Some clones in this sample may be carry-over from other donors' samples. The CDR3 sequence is CASSQPLGQAATNEKLFF. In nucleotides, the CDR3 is TGTGCCAGCAGTCAACCACTCGGACAGGCGGCAACTAATGAAAAACTGTTTTTT.